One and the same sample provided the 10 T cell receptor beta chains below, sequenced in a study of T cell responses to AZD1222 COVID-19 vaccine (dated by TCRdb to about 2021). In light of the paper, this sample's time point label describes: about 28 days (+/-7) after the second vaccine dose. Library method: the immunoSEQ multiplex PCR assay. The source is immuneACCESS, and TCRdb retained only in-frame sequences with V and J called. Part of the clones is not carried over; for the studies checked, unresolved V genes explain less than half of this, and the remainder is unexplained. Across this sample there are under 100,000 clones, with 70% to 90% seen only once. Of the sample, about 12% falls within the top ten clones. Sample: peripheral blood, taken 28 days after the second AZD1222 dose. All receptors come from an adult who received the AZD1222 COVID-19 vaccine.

The CDR3 DNA follows: TGTGCTAGTGGATCCGGGACAGATAATGAAAAACTGTTTTTT. Protein: CASGSGTDNEKLFF. The chain links TRBV12-5 to TRBJ1-4; TRBD1 matches 7 bases. The CDR3 runs 14 residues. Germline V lookup: CDR1 LGHNT, CDR2 FRNRAP. With 6 bases clipped from V and 4 bases from J, the junction kept 5 bases outside the gene matches.

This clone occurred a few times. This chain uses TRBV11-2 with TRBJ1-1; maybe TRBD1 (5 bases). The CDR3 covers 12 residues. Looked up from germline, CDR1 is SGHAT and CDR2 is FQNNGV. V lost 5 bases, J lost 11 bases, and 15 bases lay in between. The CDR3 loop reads CASSPRGRQAFF. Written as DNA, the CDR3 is TGTGCCAGCAGCCCCCGGGGCCGACAGGCTTTCTTT.

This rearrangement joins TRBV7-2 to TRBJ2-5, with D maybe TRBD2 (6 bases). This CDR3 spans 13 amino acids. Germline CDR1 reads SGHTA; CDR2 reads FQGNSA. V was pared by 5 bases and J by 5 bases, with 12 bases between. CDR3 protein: CASSPGTRETQYF. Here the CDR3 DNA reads TGTGCCAGCAGCCCTGGGACTCGGGAGACCCAGTACTTC.

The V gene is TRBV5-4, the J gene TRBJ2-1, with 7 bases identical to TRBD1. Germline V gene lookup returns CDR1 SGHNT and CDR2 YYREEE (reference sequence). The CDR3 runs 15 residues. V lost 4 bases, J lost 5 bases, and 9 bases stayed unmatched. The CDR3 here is CASSAARGRNNEQFF. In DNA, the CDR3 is TGTGCCAGCAGCGCCGCGAGGGGGCGAAACAATGAGCAGTTCTTC.

The CDR3 DNA reads TGCGCCTCAGGGAGGACTAGCGGCTACAATGAGCAGTTCTTC. Translated, it gives CASGRTSGYNEQFF. The V gene is TRBV5-1, the J gene TRBJ2-1; 10 bases are shared with TRBD2. The CDR3 runs to 14 residues. V trimming: 10 bases; J trimming: 3 bases; junction bases outside the gene matches: 7. Germline V gene lookup returns CDR1 SGHRS and CDR2 YFSETQ.

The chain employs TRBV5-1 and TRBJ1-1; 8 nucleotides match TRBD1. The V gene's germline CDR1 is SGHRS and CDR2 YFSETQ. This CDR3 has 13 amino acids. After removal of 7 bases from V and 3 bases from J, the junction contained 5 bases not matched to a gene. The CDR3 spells CASGAGGHTEAFF. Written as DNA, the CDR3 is TGCGCCAGCGGGGCAGGGGGCCACACTGAAGCTTTCTTT.

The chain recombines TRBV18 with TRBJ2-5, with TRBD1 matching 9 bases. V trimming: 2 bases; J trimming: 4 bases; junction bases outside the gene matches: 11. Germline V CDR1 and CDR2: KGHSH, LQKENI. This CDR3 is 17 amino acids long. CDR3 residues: CASSPKLLDRGGETQYF. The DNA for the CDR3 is TGTGCCAGCTCACCAAAGTTGTTGGACAGGGGAGGAGAGACCCAGTACTTC.

The CDR3 region has the DNA TGTGCCAGCAGAAGACAGGAAACCAGCTCCTACAATGAGCAGTTCTTC. Its protein is CASRRQETSSYNEQFF. The chain combines TRBV28 with TRBJ2-1, with a tentative D call TRBD1 (6 bases). Trimming pared 6 bases from V and 0 bases from J, leaving 15 bases between. The CDR3 spans 16 residues. Germline CDR1 and CDR2: MDHEN and SYDVKM.

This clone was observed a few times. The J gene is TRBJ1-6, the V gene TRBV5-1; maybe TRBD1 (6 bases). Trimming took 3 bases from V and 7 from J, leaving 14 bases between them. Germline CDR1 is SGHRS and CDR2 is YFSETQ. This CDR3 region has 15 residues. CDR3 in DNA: TGCGCCAGCAGCTCAACAGGGACTGTCAATTCACCCCTCCACTTT. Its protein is CASSSTGTVNSPLHF.

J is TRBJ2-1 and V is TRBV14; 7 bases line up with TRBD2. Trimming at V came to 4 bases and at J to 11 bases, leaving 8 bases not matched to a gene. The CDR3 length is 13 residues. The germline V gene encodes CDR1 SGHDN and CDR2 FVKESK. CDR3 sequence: CASSLAGDTKQFF. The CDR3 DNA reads TGTGCCAGCAGCCTAGCGGGTGATACTAAGCAGTTCTTC.